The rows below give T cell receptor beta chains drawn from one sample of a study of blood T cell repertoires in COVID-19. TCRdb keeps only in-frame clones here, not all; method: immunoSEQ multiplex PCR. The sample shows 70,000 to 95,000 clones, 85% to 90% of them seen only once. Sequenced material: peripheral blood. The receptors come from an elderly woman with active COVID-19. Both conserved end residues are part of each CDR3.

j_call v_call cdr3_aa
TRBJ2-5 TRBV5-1 CASRKSREETQYF
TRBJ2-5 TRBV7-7 CASSLAGAQETQYF
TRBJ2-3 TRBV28 CASSPNPGLTYTDTQYF
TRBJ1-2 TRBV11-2 CASSLERSRVGYTF
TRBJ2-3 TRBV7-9 CASSSGRARVTDTQYF
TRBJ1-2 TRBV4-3 CASSQDFRQGVNGYTF
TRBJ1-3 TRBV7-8 CASSPRTVPSGNTIYF
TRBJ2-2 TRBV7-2 CASSFGLAGGPGTGELFF
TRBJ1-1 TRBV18 CASSPPSGPHEAFF
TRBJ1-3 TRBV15 CATANRDRVSGNTIYF
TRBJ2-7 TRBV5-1 CASSSGTGAYEQYF
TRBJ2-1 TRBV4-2 CASSQDSGASGGNEQFF
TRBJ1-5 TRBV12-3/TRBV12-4 CASSPGGPQHF
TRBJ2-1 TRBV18 CASATSGEQFF
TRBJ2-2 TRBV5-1 CASSLGTGAGELFF
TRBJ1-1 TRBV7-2 CASSARREDTEAFF
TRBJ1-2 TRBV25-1 CASSEYPTGKAGYTF
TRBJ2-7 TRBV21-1 CASSKVLEQYF
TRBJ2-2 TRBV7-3 CASSLAGGYTGELFF
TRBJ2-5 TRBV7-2 CASSLVLAGGPAGETQYF
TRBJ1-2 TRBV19 CASSQVAYGYTF
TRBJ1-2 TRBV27 CASSLSHGPNYGYTF
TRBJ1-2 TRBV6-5 CASSYGQLGNYGYTF
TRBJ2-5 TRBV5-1 CASSLIPVGRPGKGETQYF
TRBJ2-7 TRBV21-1 CASELTPSYEQYF
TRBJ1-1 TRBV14 CASSDLRQAVEAFF
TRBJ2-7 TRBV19 CASSISGTGTYEQYF
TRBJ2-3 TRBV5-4 CASSSAGLVRDTQYF
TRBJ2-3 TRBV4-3 CASSQEGTGSYISDTQYF
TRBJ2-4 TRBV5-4 CASSLAGPRGNIQYF
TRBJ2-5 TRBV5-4 CASSPRTGGRETQYF
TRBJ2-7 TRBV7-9 CASSEGANYEQYF
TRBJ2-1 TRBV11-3 CASSPGTSGRALDEQFF
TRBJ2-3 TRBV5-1 CASSLSPGADTQYF
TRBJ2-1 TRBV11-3 CASSLDGRASGGNEQFF
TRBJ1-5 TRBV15 CATSRDPSGASNQPQHF
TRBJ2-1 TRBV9 CASSVEGAYRDEQFF
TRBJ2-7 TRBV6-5 CASSYSSAVTTYEQYF
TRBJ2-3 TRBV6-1 CASSEQGSDTQYF
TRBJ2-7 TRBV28 CASSFAGGSYEQYF
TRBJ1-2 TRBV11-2 CASSLVGTDLSLF
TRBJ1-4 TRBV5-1 CASGSWGATNEKLFF
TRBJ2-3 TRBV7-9 CASRDRGDTQYF
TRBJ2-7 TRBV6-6 CASSYGGGGYYEQYF
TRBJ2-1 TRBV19 CASSLAGGSYNEQFF
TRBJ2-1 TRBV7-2 CASSLVKGQGEQFF
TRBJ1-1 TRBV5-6 CASSYNSRDRGTEAFF
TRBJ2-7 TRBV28 CASSASGRYEQYF
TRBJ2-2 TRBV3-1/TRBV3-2 CASSRGVLRTGELFF
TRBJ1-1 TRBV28 CASSPHRGANTEAFF
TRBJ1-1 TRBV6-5 CASSFIDRGTEAFF
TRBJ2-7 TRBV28 CASSFLGSSGTSYEQYF
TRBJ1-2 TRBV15 CATSTTGFQRVGYTF
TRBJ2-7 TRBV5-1 CASSLITGVGEQYF
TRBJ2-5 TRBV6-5 CASSLRELVGTQYF
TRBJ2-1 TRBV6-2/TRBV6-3 CASSPLLASGNNEQFF
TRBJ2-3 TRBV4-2 CASTTPGQGADTQYF
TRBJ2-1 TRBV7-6 CASSLASRESTGEQFF
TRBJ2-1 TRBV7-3 CASSSPPAGGSYNEQFF